The entry that follows covers one TCR beta chain sequence. Its cognate antigen is unknown. CDR1 is MNHEY, CDR2 SMNVEV, per germline (reference sequence). J lost 9 bases, V lost 5 bases, and 16 bases had no gene match. This CDR3 is 16 amino acids long. This specimen comes from a study of CD8 T cells in ankylosing spondylitis. Notes on the study in general: Enrichment of disease-linked clones was reportedly significant in matched ankylosing spondylitis synovial fluid. Earlier work had already found some motif variants in reactive arthritis synovial fluid and blood. CD8+ disease-linked clones were present at relatively low frequencies in blood. Apparently characteristic of ankylosing spondylitis blood was a TCR beta motif (roughly 8 highly homologous variants).

TCRdb itself ran the 5' RACE reads through MiXCR, one entry per CDR3 protein. The sample lists about 540,000 distinct CDR3 sequences; roughly 12% were seen once. The TCR was taken from a male donor with ankylosing spondylitis. The genes are TRBV27 and TRBJ2-1; 7 bases line up with TRBD1. The sequenced material came from blood, either unsorted or a sorted T cell fraction (not recorded which). The DNA of the CDR3 is TGTGCCAGCAGTCGCCCTGACAGGGCTCATGGCGGTGAGCAGTTCTTC. Translated, it gives CASSRPDRAHGGEQFF.